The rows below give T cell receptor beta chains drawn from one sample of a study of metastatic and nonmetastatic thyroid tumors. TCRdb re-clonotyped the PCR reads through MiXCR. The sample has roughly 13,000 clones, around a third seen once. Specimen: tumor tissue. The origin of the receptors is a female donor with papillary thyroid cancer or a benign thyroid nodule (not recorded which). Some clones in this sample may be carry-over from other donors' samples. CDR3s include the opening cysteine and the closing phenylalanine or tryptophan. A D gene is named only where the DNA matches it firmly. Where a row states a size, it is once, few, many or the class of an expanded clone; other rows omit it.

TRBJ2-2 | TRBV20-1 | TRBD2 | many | TGCAGTGCTAGAGCGGGACTAGCGGGATCGGGCGGGGAGCTGTTTTTT | CSARAGLAGSGGELFF
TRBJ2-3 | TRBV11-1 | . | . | TGTGCCGCCTCTTCCCCTTTCGCGAACACAGATACGCAGTATTTT | CAASSPFANTDTQYF
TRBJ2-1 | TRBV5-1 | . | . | TGCGCCAGCAGCCAATGGCACATGGAGGGCCAATCCCACACTGAGCAGTTCTTC | CASSQWHMEGQSHTEQFF
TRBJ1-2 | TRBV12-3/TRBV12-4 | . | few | TGTGCCAGCAGTTTAGGGACAGGCTACACCTTC | CASSLGTGYTF
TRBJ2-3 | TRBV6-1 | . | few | TGTGCCAGCACTGAAATTAGGGGTGCAGGCACAGATACGCAGTATTTT | CASTEIRGAGTDTQYF
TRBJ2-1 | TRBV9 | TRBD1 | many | TGTGCCAGCAGCGAGGGACAGGGCGAGCAGTTCTTC | CASSEGQGEQFF
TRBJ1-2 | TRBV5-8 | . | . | TGTGCCAGCAGCACCCCACGGGGGTTGGGGTACACCTTC | CASSTPRGLGYTF
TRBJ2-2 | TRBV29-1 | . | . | TGCAGCGTTGAAGGATTGGGGAGCCATGGGACCGGGGAGCTGTTTTTT | CSVEGLGSHGTGELFF
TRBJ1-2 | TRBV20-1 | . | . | TGCAGTGTACCAGAAACGGACTATGGCTACACCTTC | CSVPETDYGYTF
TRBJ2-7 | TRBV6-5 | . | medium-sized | TGTGCCAGCAGTTACGACGACACATCCTACGAGCAGTACTTC | CASSYDDTSYEQYF
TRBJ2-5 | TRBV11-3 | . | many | TGTGCCAGCAGCTTCGAGGACAGTGCCCAAGAGACCCAGTACTTC | CASSFEDSAQETQYF
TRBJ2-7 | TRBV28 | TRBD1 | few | TGTGCCAGCAGTCTAGGACAGGGAGCCCACGAGCAGTACTTC | CASSLGQGAHEQYF
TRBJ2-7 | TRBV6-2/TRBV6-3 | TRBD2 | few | TGTGCCAGCAGTTACTCGGGGGGACTAGGGACTAGCGAGCAGTACTTC | CASSYSGGLGTSEQYF
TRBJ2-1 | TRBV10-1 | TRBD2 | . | TGCGCCAGCAGTGAATTAGCGGGGACTGAGCAGTTCTTC | CASSELAGTEQFF
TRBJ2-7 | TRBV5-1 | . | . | TGCGCCAGCAGAGGTACTCAGTACGAGCAGTACTTC | CASRGTQYEQYF
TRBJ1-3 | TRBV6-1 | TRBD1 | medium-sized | TGTGCCAGCAGTGAACAGGGACAGGACCTTGGAAACACCATATATTTT | CASSEQGQDLGNTIYF